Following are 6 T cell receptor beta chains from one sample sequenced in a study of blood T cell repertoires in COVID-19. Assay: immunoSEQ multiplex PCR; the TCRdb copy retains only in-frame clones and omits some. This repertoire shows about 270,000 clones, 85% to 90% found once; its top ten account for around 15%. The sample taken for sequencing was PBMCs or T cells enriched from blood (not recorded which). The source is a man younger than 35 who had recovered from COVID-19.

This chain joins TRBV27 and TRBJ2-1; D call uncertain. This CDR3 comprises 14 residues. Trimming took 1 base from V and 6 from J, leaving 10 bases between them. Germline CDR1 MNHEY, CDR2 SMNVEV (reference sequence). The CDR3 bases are TGTGCCAGCAGTTTATTTTTAGCTTTCAATGAGCAGTTCTTC. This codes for CASSLFLAFNEQFF.

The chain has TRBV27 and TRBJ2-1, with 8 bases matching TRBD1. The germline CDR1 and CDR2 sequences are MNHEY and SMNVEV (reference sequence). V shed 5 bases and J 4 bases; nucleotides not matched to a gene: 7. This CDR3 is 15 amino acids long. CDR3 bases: TGTGCCAGCAGTCCTCCGGGACAGGAGTACAATGAGCAGTTCTTC. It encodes CASSPPGQEYNEQFF.

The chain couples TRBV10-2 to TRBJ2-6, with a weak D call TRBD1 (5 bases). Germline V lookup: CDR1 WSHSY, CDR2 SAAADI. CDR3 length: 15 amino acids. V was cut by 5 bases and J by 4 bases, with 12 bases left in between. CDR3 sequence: CASSYQGTGANVLTF. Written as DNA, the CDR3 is TGCGCCAGCAGTTACCAGGGAACCGGGGCCAACGTCCTGACTTTC.

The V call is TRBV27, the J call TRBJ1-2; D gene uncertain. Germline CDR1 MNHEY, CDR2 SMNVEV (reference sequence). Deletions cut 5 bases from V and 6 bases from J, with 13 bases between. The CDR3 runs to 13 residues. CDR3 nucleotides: TGTGCCAGCAGTCGGGGAAAGGCGGATGGCTACACCTTC. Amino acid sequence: CASSRGKADGYTF.

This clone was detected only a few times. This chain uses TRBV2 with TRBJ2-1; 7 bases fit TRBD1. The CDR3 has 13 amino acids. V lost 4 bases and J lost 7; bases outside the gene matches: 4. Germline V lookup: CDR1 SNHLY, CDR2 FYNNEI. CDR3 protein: CASSAPDRNEQFF. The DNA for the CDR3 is TGTGCCAGCAGTGCCCCGGACAGGAATGAGCAGTTCTTC.

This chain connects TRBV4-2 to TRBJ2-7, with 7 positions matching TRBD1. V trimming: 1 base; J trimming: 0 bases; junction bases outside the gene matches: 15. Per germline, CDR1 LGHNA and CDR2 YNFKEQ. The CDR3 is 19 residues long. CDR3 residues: CASSQVSTGKGFASYEQYF. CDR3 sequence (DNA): TGTGCCAGCAGCCAAGTATCGACAGGGAAGGGCTTCGCCTCCTACGAGCAGTACTTC.